The source of this TCR beta chain is a study of response to subunit inactivated influenza vaccine. TCRdb ran MiXCR on the RT-PCR reads and lists one entry per CDR3 protein. Here the sample spans about 300,000 distinct CDR3 sequences, 22% being singletons. This clonotype turned up a few times. Germline CDR1 and CDR2: MNHEY and SMNVEV (reference sequence). Trimming removed 6 bases from V and 6 bases from J; junction bases left unmatched: 10. The CDR3 consists of 15 residues. The clonotype was recovered from a man between 50 and 75 years old who received an inactivated influenza vaccine. V gene TRBV27 combines with J gene TRBJ2-2, with 7 bases aligning to TRBD2. The material sequenced was PBMCs from blood, taken about 19 months after vaccination. CDR3 sequence (DNA): TGTGCCAGCAGGGGAGGGGTGGCTGGGGCCGGGGAGCTGTTTTTT. The encoded protein is CASRGGVAGAGELFF.